This T cell receptor beta chain originates from a study of shared clonotypes between healthy human individuals. Study-wide results and limits: Memory subsets generally showed lower estimated richness than naive subsets.

About 200 ng DNA, approximately 30,000 T cell genomes, went into each sorted-subset replicate PCR. Sequenced by immunoSEQ multiplex PCR; TCRdb stores in-frame clones only, minus some. The repertoire has a few million clones, over 90% of them found once; the top ten carry 0.35% to 0.45%. On this clone: Its specificity is unknown.

The V segment lost 4 bases and the J segment 2 bases; nucleotides outside the gene matches: 11. This CDR3 is 17 amino acids long. Germline CDR1 is MNHNS and CDR2 is SASEGT. J is TRBJ2-4 and V is TRBV6-1, with 7 nucleotides matching TRBD1. Specimen: naive CD4+ T cells from PBMCs. Subset reported: CD45RA+ positively selected. The origin of this receptor is a man aged 18 to 30 in good health. Some clones in this sample may be carry-over from other donors' samples. The CDR3 loop is CASSANRGALSKNIQYF. The CDR3, as DNA: TGTGCCAGCAGTGCCAACAGGGGAGCGTTATCCAAAAACATTCAGTACTTC.